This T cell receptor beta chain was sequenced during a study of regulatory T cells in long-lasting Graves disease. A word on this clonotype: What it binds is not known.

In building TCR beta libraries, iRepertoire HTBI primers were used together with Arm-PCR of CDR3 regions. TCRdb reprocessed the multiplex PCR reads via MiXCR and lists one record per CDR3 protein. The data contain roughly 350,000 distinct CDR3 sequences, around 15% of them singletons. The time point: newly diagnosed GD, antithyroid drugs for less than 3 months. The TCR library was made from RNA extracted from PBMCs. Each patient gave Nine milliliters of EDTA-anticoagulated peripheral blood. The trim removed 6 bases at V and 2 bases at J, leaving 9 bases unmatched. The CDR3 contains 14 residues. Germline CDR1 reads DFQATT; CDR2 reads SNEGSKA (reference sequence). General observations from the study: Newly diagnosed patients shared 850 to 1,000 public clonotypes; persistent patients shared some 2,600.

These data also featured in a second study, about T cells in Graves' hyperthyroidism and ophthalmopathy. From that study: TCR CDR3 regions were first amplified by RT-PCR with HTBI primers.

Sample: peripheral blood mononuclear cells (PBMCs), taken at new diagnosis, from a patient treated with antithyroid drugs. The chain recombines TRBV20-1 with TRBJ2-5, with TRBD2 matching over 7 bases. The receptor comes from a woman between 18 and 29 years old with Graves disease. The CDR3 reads CSARGLAAQETQYF. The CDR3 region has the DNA TGCAGTGCCCGAGGGCTAGCGGCACAAGAGACCCAGTACTTC.